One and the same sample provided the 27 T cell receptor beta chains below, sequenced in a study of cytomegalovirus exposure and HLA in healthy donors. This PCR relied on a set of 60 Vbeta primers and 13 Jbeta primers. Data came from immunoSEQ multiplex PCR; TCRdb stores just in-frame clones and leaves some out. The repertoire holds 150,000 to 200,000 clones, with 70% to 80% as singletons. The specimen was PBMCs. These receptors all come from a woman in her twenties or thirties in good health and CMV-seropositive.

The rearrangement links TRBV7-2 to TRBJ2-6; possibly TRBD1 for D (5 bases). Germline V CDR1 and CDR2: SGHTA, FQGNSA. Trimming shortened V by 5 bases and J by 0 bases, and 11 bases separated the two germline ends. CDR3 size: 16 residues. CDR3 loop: CASSPGAPSGANVLTF. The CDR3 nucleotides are TGTGCCAGCAGCCCTGGGGCACCCTCTGGGGCCAACGTCCTGACTTTC.

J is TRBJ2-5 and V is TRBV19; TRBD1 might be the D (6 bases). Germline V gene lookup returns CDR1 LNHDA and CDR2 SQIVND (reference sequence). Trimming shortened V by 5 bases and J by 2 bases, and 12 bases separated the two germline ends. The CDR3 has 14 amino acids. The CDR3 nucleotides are TGTGCCAGTAGTTCCAGGGGTCTGCAAGAGACCCAGTACTTC. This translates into CASSSRGLQETQYF.

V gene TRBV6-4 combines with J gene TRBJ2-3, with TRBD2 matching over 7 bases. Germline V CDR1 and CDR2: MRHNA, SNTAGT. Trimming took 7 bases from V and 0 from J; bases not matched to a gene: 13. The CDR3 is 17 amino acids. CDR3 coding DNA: TGTGCCAGCACCAGATTCAGGGTCGGGGGGAGCACAGATACGCAGTATTTT. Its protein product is CASTRFRVGGSTDTQYF.

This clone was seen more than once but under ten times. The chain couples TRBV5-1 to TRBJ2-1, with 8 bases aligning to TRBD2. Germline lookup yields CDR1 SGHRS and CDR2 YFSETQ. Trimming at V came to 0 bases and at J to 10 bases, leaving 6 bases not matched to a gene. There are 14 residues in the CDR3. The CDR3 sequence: CASSLDLAGGEQFF. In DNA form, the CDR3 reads TGCGCCAGCAGCTTGGATCTAGCGGGCGGGGAGCAGTTCTTC.

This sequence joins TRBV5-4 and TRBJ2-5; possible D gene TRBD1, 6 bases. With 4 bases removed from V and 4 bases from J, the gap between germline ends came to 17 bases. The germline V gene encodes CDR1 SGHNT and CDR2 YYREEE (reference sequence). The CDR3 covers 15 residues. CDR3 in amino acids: CASSPGTTPRETQYF. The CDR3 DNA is TGTGCCAGCAGCCCCGGGACAACACCCCGAGAGACCCAGTACTTC.

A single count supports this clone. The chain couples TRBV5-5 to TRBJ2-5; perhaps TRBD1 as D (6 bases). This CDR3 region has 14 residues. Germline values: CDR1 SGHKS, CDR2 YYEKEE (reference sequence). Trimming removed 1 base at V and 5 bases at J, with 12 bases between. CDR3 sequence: CASSLTGIRETQYF. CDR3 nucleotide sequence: TGTGCCAGCAGCTTGACAGGGATTAGGGAGACCCAGTACTTC.

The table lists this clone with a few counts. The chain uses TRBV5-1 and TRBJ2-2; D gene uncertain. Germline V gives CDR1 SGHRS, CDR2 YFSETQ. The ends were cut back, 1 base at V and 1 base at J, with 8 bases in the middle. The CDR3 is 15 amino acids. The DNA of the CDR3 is TGCGCCAGCAGCTTGTCTAGGAGGAACACCGGGGAGCTGTTTTTT. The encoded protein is CASSLSRRNTGELFF.

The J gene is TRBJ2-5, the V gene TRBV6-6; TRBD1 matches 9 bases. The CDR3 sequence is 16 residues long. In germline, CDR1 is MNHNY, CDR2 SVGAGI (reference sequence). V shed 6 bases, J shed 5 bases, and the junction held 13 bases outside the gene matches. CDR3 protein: CASRRPGQGRQETQYF. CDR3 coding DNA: TGTGCCAGCAGAAGGCCGGGACAGGGAAGGCAGGAGACCCAGTACTTC.

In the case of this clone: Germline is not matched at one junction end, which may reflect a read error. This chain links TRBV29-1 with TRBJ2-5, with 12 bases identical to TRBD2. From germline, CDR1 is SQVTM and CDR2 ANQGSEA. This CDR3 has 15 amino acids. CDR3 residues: CSVESASGRAAGSDF. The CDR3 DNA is TGCAGCGTTGAGTCCGCTAGCGGGAGGGCCGCTGGGAGTGACTTC.

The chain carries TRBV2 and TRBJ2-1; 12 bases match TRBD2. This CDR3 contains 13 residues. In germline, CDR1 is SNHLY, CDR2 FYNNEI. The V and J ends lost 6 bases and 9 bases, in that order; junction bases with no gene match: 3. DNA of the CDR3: TGTGCCAGCAGACTAGCGGGAGGTCCTGAGCAGTTCTTC. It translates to CASRLAGGPEQFF.

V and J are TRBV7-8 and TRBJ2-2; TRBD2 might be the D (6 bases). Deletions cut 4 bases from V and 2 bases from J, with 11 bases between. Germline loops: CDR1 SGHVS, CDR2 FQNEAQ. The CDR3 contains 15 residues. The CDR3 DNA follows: TGTGCCAGCAGCTCGGGACTGGGAAACACCGGGGAGCTGTTTTTT. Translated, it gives CASSSGLGNTGELFF.

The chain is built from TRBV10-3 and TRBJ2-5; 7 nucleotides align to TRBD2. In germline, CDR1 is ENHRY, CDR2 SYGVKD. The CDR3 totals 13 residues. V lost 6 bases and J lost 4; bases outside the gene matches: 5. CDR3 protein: CAIRREQAETQYF. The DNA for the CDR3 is TGTGCCATCAGGCGGGAGCAGGCAGAGACCCAGTACTTC.

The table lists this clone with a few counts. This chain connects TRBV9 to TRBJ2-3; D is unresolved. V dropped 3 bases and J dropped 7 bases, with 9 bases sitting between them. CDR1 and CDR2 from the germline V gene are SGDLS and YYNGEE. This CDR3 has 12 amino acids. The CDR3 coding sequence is TGTGCCAGCAGCGAGCCGATGAATACGCAGTATTTT. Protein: CASSEPMNTQYF.

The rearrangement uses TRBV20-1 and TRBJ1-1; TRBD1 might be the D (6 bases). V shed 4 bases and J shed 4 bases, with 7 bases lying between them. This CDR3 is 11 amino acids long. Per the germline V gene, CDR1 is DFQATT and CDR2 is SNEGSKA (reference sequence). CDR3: CSATGATEAFF. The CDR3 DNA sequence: TGCAGTGCTACAGGGGCCACTGAAGCTTTCTTT.

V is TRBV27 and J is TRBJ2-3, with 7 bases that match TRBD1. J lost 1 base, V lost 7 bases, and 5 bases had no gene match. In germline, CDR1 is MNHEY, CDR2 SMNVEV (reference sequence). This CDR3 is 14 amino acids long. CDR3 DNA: TGTGCCAGCACCGCCGGGACAGGCACAGATACGCAGTATTTT. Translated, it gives CASTAGTGTDTQYF.

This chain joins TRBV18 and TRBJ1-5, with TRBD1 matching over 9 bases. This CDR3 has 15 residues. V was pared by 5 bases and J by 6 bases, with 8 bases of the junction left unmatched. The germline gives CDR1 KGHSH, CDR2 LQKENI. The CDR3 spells CASSRDRALSQPQHF. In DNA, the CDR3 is TGTGCCAGCTCAAGGGACAGGGCGTTGAGTCAGCCCCAGCATTTT.

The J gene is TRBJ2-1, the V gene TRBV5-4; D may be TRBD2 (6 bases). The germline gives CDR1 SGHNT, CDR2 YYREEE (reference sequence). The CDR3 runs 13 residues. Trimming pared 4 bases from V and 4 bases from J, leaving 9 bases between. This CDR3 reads CASSHGTYNEQFF. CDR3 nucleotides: TGTGCCAGCAGCCACGGGACTTACAATGAGCAGTTCTTC.

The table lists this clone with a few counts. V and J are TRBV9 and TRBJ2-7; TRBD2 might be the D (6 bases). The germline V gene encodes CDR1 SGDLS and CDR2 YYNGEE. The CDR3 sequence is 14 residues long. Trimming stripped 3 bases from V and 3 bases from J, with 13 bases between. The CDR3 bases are TGTGCCAGCAGCGCCGGGGGAACTCTCTACGAGCAGTACTTC. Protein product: CASSAGGTLYEQYF.

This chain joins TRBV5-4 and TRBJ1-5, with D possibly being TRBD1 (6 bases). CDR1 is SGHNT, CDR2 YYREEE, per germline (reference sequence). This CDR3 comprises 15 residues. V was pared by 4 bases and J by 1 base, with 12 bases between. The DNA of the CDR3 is TGTGCCAGCAGCGAGGGGGGGTTGAGCAATCAGCCCCAGCATTTT. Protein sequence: CASSEGGLSNQPQHF.

The CDR3 coding sequence is TGTGCCAGCAGAGGACTAGCGGGTCCCTACGAGCAGTACTTC. Amino acids: CASRGLAGPYEQYF. This chain joins TRBV2 and TRBJ2-7; 11 nucleotides agree with TRBD2. Germline values: CDR1 SNHLY, CDR2 FYNNEI. The trim removed 6 bases at V and 2 bases at J, leaving 3 bases unmatched. This CDR3 spans 14 amino acids.

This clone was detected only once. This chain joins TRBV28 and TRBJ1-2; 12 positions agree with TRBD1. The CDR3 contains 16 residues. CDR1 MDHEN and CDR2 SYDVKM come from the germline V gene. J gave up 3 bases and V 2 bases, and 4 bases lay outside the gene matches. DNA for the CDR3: TGTGCCAGCAGTTTAATTGGGACAGGGGGCGACTATGGCTACACCTTC. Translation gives CASSLIGTGGDYGYTF.

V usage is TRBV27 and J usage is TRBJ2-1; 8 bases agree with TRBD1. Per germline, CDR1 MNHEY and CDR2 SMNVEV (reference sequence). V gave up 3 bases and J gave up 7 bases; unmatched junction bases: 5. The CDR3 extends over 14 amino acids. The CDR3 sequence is CASSLTGEENEQFF. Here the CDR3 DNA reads TGTGCCAGCAGTTTGACAGGGGAGGAGAATGAGCAGTTCTTC.

The CDR3 DNA sequence: TGTGCCAGTAGTATACTCCCCGGGACTAGCGGGACAACCGGGGAGCTGTTTTTT. This translates into CASSILPGTSGTTGELFF. The gene calls are TRBV19 and TRBJ2-2; 13 bases line up with TRBD2. The CDR3 is made up of 18 amino acids. V gave up 2 bases and J gave up 5 bases; unmatched junction bases: 8. CDR1 LNHDA and CDR2 SQIVND come from the germline V gene (reference sequence).

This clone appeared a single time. The CDR3 region is CASSDNSGANVLTF. CDR3 coding DNA: TGTGCCAGCAGTGACAACTCTGGGGCCAACGTCCTGACTTTC. This chain joins TRBV2 and TRBJ2-6; D uncertain. This CDR3 comprises 14 residues. The germline CDR1 and CDR2 sequences are SNHLY and FYNNEI. The V end was cut by 3 bases, the J end by 0 bases, with 3 bases between.

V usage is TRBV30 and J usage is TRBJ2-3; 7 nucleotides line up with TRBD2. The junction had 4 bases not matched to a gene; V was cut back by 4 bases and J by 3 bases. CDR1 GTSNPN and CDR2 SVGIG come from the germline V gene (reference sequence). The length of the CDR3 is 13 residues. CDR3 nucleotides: TGTGCCTGGACTAGCGGTTATACAGATACGCAGTATTTT. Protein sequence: CAWTSGYTDTQYF.

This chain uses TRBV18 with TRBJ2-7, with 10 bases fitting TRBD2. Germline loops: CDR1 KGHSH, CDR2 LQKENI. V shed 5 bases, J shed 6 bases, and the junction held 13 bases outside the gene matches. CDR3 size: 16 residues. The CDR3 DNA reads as TGTGCCAGCTCATCAACCCCTAGCGGGAGCTCGGGCGAGCAGTACTTC. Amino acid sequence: CASSSTPSGSSGEQYF.

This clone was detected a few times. CDR3 DNA sequence: TGCGCCAGCAGCCAAGGGGTTTTAGGGGTAGTAAACTACGAGCAGTACTTC. Amino acid sequence: CASSQGVLGVVNYEQYF. This chain connects TRBV4-1 to TRBJ2-7; weak D call: TRBD1 (5 bases). The V gene's germline CDR1 is MGHRA and CDR2 YSYEKL. V was pared by 1 base and J by 3 bases, with 19 bases between. CDR3 size: 17 residues.